This TCR beta chain was observed in a study of STAT5B mutations in CD4+ large granular lymphocyte leukemia. Study details: The CDR3 'QG' motif was associated with a particular HLA allele among healthy donors.

This CDR3 has 15 residues. The V segment lost 1 base and the J segment 1 base; nucleotides outside the gene matches: 2. Germline V gene lookup returns CDR1 LNHDA and CDR2 SQIVND (reference sequence). The assay was immunoSEQ multiplex PCR, and TCRdb's table has in-frame clones only and misses some. The sample holds tens of thousands of clones; roughly two thirds are singletons and the top ten take roughly 1.6%. This receptor was identified in a human donor in good health. Sequenced sample: CD4+ T cells from blood buffy coats. The chain couples TRBV19 to TRBJ2-3, with TRBD1 identical over 7 bases. This chain's CDR3 is CASSIGDSGTDTQYF. The CDR3 DNA is TGTGCCAGTAGTATAGGGGACAGTGGCACAGATACGCAGTATTTT.